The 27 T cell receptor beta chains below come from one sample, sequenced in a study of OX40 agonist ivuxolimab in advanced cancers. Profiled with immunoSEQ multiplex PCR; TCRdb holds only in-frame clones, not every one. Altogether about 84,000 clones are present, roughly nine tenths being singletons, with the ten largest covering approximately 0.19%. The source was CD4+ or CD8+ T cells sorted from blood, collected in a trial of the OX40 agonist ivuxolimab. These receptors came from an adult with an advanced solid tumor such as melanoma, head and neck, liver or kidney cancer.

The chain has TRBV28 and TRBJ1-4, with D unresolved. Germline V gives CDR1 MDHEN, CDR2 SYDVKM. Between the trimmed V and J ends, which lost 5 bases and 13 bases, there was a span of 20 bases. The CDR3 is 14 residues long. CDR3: CASSIRHLVRRLFF. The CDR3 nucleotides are TGTGCCAGCAGTATCCGACACCTAGTGAGAAGACTGTTTTTT.

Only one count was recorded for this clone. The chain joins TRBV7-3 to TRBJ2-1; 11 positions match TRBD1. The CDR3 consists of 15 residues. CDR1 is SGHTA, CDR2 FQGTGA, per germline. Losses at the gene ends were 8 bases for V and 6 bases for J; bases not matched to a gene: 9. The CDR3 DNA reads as TGTGCCAGCGGCCTCCCGGGACAGGGGGTCAATGAGCAGTTCTTC. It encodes CASGLPGQGVNEQFF.

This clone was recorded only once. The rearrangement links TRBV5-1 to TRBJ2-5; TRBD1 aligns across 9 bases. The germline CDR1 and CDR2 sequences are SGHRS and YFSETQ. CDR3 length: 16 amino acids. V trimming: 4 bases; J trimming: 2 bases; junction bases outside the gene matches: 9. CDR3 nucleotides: TGCGCCAGCAGCCGCGGACAGGGGTGGGAGCAAGAGACCCAGTACTTC. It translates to CASSRGQGWEQETQYF.

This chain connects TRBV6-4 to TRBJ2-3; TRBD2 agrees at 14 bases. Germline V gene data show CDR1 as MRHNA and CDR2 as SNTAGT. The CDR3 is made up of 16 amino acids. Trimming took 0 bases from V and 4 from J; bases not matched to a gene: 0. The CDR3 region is CASSDSTSGGADTQYF. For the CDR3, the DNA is TGTGCCAGCAGTGACTCGACTAGCGGGGGGGCAGATACGCAGTATTTT.

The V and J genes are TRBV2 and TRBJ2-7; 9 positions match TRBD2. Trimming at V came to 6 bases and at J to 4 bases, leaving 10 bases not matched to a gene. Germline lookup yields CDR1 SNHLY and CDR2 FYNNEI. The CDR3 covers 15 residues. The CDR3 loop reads CASRFSGLASYEQYF. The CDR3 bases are TGTGCCAGCAGGTTCTCTGGACTAGCGAGTTACGAGCAGTACTTC.

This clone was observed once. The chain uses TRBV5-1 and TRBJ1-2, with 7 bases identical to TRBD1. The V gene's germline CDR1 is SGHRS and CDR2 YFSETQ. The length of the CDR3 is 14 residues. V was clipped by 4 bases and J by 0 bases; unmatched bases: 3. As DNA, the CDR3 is TGCGCCAGCAGCCTGGGACAGCCTAACTATGGCTACACCTTC. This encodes CASSLGQPNYGYTF.

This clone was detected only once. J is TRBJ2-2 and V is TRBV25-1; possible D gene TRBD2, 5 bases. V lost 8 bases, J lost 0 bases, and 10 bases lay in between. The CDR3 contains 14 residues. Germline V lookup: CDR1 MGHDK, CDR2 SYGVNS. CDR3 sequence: CASGGLSNTGELFF. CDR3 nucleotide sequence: TGTGCCAGCGGAGGCTTGTCGAACACCGGGGAGCTGTTTTTT.

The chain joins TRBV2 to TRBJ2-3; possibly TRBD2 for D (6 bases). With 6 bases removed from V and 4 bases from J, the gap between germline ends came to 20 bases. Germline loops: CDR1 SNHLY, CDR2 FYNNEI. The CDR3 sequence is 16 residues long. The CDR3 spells CASSRDGAPGADTQYF. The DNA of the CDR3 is TGTGCCAGCAGCCGAGACGGGGCCCCGGGGGCAGATACGCAGTATTTT.

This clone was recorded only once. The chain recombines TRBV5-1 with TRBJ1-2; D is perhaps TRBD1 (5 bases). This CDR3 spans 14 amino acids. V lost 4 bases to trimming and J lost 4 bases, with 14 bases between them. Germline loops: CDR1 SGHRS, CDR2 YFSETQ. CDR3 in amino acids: CASSPGGGTYGYTF. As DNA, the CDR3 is TGCGCCAGCAGCCCCGGAGGAGGGACCTATGGCTACACCTTC.

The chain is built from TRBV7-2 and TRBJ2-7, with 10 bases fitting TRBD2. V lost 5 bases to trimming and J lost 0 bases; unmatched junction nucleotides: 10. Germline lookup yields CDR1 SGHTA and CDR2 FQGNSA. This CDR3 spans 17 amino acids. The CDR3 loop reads CASSQLGGTSVSYEQYF. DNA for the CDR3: TGTGCCAGCAGCCAATTAGGAGGGACTAGCGTCTCCTACGAGCAGTACTTC.

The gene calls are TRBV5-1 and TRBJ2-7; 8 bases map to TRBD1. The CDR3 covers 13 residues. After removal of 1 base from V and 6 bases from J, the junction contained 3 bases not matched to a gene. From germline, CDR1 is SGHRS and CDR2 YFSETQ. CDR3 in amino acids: CASSLQGAVEQYF. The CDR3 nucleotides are TGCGCCAGCAGCTTGCAGGGGGCGGTCGAGCAGTACTTC.

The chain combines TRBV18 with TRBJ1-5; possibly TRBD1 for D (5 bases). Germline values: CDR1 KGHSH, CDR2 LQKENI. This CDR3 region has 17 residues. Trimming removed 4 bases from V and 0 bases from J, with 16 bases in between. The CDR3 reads CASSLGGGSYSNQPQHF. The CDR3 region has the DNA TGTGCCAGCTCACTGGGGGGTGGCAGTTATAGCAATCAGCCCCAGCATTTT.

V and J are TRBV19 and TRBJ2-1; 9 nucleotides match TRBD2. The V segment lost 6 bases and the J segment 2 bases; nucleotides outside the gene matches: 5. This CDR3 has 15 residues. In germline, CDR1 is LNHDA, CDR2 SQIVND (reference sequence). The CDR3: CASRGLALAYNEQFF. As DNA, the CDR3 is TGTGCCAGTAGAGGACTAGCGTTAGCCTACAATGAGCAGTTCTTC.

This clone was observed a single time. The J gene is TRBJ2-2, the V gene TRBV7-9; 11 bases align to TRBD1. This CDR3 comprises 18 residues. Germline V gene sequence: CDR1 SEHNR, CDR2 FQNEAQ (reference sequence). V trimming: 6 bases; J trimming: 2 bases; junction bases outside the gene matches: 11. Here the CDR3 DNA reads TGTGCCAGCAGACCCGGACAGGGGGCGCTAATCAACACCGGGGAGCTGTTTTTT. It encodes CASRPGQGALINTGELFF.

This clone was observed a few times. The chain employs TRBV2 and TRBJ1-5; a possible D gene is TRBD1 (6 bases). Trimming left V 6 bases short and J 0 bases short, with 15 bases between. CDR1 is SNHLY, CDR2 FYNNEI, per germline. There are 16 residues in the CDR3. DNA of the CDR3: TGTGCCAGCAGAGCCCCCCAGGGGTATAGCAATCAGCCCCAGCATTTT. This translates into CASRAPQGYSNQPQHF.

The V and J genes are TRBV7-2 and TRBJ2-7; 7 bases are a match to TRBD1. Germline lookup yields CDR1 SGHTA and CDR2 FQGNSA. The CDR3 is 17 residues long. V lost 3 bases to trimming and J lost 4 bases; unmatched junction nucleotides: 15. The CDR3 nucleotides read TGTGCCAGCAGCTTCCGATCGACAGGGCGAGGAGGTTACGAGCAGTACTTC. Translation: CASSFRSTGRGGYEQYF. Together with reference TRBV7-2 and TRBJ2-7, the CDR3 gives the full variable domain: GAGVSQSPSNKVTEKGKDVELRCDPISGHTALYWYRQSLGQGLEFLIYFQGNSAPDKSGLPSDRFSAERTGGSVSTLTIQRTQQEDSAVYLCASSFRSTGRGGYEQYFGPGTRLTVT.

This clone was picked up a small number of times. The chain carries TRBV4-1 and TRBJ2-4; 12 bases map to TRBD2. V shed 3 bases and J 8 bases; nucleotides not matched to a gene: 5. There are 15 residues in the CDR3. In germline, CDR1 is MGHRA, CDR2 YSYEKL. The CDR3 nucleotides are TGCGCCAGCAGCCAGCCGACTAGCGGGAGATACATTCAGTACTTC. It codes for CASSQPTSGRYIQYF.

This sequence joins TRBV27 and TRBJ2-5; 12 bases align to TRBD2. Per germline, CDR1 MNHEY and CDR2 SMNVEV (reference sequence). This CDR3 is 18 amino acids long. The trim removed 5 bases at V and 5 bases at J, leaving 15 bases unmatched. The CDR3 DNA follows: TGTGCCAGCAGTACCACCCCTAGCGGGGGGGCCCGGTCTGAGACCCAGTACTTC. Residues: CASSTTPSGGARSETQYF.

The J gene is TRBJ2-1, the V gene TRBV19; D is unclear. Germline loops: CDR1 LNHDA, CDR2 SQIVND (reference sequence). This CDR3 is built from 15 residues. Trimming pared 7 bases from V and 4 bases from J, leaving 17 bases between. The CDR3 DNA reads TGTGCCAGTAAGTCCGGCGGATTGGGATACAATGAGCAGTTCTTC. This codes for CASKSGGLGYNEQFF. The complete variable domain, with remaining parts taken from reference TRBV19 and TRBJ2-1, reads DGGITQSPKYLFRKEGQNVTLSCEQNLNHDAMYWYRQDPGQGLRLIYYSQIVNDFQKGDIAEGYSVSREKKESFPLTVTSAQKNPTAFYLCASKSGGLGYNEQFFGPGTRLTVL.

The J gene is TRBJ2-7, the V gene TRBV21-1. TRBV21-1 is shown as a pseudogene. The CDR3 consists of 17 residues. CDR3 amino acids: CASSIPRTNAQFHEQYV. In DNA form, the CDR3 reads TGTGCCAGCAGCATCCCCCGTACGAATGCCCAGTTCCACGAGCAGTACGTC.

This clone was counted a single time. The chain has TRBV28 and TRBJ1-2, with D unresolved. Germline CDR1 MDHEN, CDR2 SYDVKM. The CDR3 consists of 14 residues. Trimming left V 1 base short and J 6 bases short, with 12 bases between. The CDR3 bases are TGTGCCAGCAGTTTATTAGTCGGGCAGGATGGCTACACCTTC. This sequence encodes CASSLLVGQDGYTF.

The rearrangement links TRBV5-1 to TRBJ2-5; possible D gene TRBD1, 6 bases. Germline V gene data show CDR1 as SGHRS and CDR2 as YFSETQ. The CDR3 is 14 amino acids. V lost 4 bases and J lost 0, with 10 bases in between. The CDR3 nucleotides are TGCGCCAGCAGCCTAGGACAGTACCAAGAGACCCAGTACTTC. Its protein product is CASSLGQYQETQYF. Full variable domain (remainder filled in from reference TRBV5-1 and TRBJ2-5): KAGVTQTPRYLIKTRGQQVTLSCSPISGHRSVSWYQQTPGQGLQFLFEYFSETQRNKGNFPGRFSGRQFSNSRSEMNVSTLELGDSALYLCASSLGQYQETQYFGPGTRLLVL.

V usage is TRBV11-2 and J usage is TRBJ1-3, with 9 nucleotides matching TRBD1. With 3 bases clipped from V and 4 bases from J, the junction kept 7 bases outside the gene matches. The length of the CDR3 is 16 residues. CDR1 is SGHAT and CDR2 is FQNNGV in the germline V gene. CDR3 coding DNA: TGTGCCAGCAGCTTCCCCTCGACAGGGGGAGGAAACACCATATATTTT. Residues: CASSFPSTGGGNTIYF.

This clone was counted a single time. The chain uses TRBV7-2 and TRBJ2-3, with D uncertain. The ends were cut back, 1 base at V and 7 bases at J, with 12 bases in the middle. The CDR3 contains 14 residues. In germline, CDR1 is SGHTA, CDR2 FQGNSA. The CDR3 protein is CASSLGVNYYTQYF. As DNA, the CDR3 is TGTGCCAGCAGCTTAGGGGTAAACTATTATACGCAGTATTTT.

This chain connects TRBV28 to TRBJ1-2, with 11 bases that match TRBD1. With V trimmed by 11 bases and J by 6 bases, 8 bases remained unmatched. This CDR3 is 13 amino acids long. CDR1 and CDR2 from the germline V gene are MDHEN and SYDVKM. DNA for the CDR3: TGTGCCGGCCGGGACAGGGGGGTGGATGGCTACACCTTC. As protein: CAGRDRGVDGYTF.

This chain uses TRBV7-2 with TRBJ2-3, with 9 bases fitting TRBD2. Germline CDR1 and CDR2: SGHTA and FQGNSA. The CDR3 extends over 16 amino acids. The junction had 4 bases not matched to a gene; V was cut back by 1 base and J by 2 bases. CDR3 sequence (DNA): TGTGCCAGCAGCTTAGTCGGGACTAGCCCCACAGATACGCAGTATTTT. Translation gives CASSLVGTSPTDTQYF. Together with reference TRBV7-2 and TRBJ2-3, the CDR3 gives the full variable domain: GAGVSQSPSNKVTEKGKDVELRCDPISGHTALYWYRQSLGQGLEFLIYFQGNSAPDKSGLPSDRFSAERTGGSVSTLTIQRTQQEDSAVYLCASSLVGTSPTDTQYFGPGTRLTVL.

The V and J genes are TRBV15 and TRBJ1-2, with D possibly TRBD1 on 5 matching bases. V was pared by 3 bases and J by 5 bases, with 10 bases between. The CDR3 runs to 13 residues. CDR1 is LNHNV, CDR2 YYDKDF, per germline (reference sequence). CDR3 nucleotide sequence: TGTGCCACCAGCAGGACCGGGACTTATGGCTACACCTTC. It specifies CATSRTGTYGYTF.